The 16 T cell receptor beta chains given below trace back to one sample, sequenced in a study of T cells in localized non-small cell lung cancer. Only in-frame clones appear in the TCRdb table, and some are missing; sequencing was by immunoSEQ multiplex PCR. Of 18,000 or so clones listed, under 85% were seen once; the top ten hold about 25%. The source was peripheral blood, collected before any cancer treatment. Receptors were obtained from an older female donor with stage I lung adenocarcinoma.

The rearrangement joins TRBV6-1 to TRBJ1-5, with D possibly TRBD1 on 5 matching bases. V lost 6 bases, J lost 3 bases, and 9 bases lay in between. The CDR3 has 13 amino acids. CDR1 is MNHNS, CDR2 SASEGT, per germline. The CDR3 DNA is TGTGCCAGCAGACGACAGACCAATCAGCCCCAGCATTTT. Encoded protein: CASRRQTNQPQHF.

This chain uses TRBV4-2 with TRBJ1-4; D perhaps matches TRBD1 (5 bases). Germline lookup yields CDR1 LGHNA and CDR2 YNFKEQ. The CDR3 spans 15 residues. Trimming removed 4 bases at V and 5 bases at J, with 14 bases between. The CDR3 loop is CASSPGQGSNEKLFF. CDR3 coding DNA: TGTGCCAGCAGCCCAGGACAAGGATCGAATGAAAAACTGTTTTTT.

The J gene is TRBJ2-7, the V gene TRBV7-2; D remains ambiguous. This CDR3 has 12 residues. The germline CDR1 and CDR2 sequences are SGHTA and FQGNSA. Trimming took 5 bases from V and 7 from J, leaving 12 bases between them. CDR3 loop: CASSLPGKEQYF. The CDR3 DNA is TGTGCCAGCAGCCTTCCCGGCAAGGAGCAGTACTTC.

J is TRBJ2-5 and V is TRBV10-1; 7 bases map to TRBD1. The CDR3 consists of 13 residues. CDR1 is WNHNN and CDR2 is SYGVQD in the germline V gene (reference sequence). The J segment lost 2 bases and the V segment lost 10 bases, leaving 7 bases of the junction unmatched. This CDR3 is CATNRDSQETQYF. The CDR3 DNA reads as TGCGCCACAAACCGGGACAGTCAAGAGACCCAGTACTTC.

Only a few counts were recorded for this clone. The V call is TRBV27, the J call TRBJ1-2, with 7 bases identical to TRBD1. With V trimmed by 5 bases and J by 8 bases, 8 bases remained unmatched. The V gene's germline CDR1 is MNHEY and CDR2 SMNVEV (reference sequence). This CDR3 contains 13 residues. CDR3: CASSLTTGTGYTF. In DNA, the CDR3 is TGTGCCAGCAGTCTTACGACAGGGACCGGCTACACCTTC.

The chain has TRBV5-1 and TRBJ1-3; D call uncertain. CDR3 length: 14 residues. V lost 4 bases and J 0 bases, leaving 8 bases between the germline ends. Germline V gene lookup returns CDR1 SGHRS and CDR2 YFSETQ. CDR3 amino acids: CASSPGYSGNTIYF. CDR3 bases: TGCGCCAGCAGCCCAGGATACTCTGGAAACACCATATATTTT.

The rearrangement joins TRBV7-2 to TRBJ1-5; D is uncertain. This CDR3 has 15 amino acids. CDR1 SGHTA and CDR2 FQGNSA come from the germline V gene. V was cut by 4 bases and J by 0 bases, with 10 bases left in between. In DNA, the CDR3 is TGTGCCAGCAGCTCCGGACCTTATAGCAATCAGCCCCAGCATTTT. Translated: CASSSGPYSNQPQHF.

V gene TRBV28 combines with J gene TRBJ2-4, with D unclear. This CDR3 spans 15 amino acids. V dropped 10 bases and J dropped 0 bases, with 16 bases sitting between them. Germline assignment: CDR1 MDHEN and CDR2 SYDVKM. The CDR3 DNA follows: TGTGCCACCAACCATCTGTCCCTAGCCAAAAACATTCAGTACTTC. Translation: CATNHLSLAKNIQYF.

The chain carries TRBV28 and TRBJ2-7, with D perhaps assigned TRBD1 or TRBD2 (5 bases each). The V end lost 5 bases, the J end lost 3 bases, and 17 bases lay between the germline ends. Germline CDR1 reads MDHEN; CDR2 reads SYDVKM. The CDR3 covers 15 residues. CDR3 bases: TGTGCCAGCAGTCTCGGGACGAATGGTATCTACGAGCAGTACTTC. This translates into CASSLGTNGIYEQYF. The whole variable domain, remainder taken from reference TRBV28 and TRBJ2-7, is DVKVTQSSRYLVKRTGEKVFLECVQDMDHENMFWYRQDPGLGLRLIYFSYDVKMKEKGDIPEGYSVSREKKERFSLILESASTNQTSMYLCASSLGTNGIYEQYFGPGTRLTVT.

The chain carries TRBV5-4 and TRBJ1-2; tentative D call: TRBD1 (5 bases). V dropped 0 bases and J dropped 2 bases, with 11 bases sitting between them. In germline, CDR1 is SGHNT, CDR2 YYREEE (reference sequence). The CDR3 length is 15 residues. The CDR3 nucleotides are TGTGCCAGCAGCTTGGCGGGGCGGCAGAACTATGGCTACACCTTC. Protein product: CASSLAGRQNYGYTF.

The chain is built from TRBV5-4 and TRBJ1-1, with 7 nucleotides matching TRBD1. V shed 4 bases and J 3 bases; nucleotides not matched to a gene: 3. This CDR3 is 13 amino acids long. CDR1 is SGHNT and CDR2 is YYREEE in the germline V gene (reference sequence). The CDR3: CASSGTAYTEAFF. CDR3 DNA: TGTGCCAGCAGCGGGACAGCATACACTGAAGCTTTCTTT.

V gene TRBV11-3 combines with J gene TRBJ2-7; 8 positions agree with TRBD1. The V gene end was trimmed by 0 bases and the J gene end by 6 bases; junction bases not matched to a gene: 16. The CDR3 runs to 18 residues. The germline CDR1 and CDR2 sequences are SGHNT and YENEEA. CDR3 in amino acids: CASSLEQGGSTKGSEQYF. Here the CDR3 DNA reads TGTGCCAGCAGCTTAGAACAGGGGGGAAGCACAAAAGGATCCGAGCAGTACTTC.

This chain joins TRBV6-6 and TRBJ1-2, with D tentatively TRBD1 (5 bases). CDR3 length: 15 amino acids. CDR1 MNHNY and CDR2 SVGAGI come from the germline V gene (reference sequence). V lost 6 bases to trimming and J lost 2 bases, with 16 bases between them. CDR3 sequence: CASSSPTASNYGYTF. In DNA form, the CDR3 reads TGTGCCAGCAGCTCTCCGACAGCTAGCAACTATGGCTACACCTTC.

This chain joins TRBV5-1 and TRBJ1-2; TRBD1 agrees at 7 bases. The germline gives CDR1 SGHRS, CDR2 YFSETQ. This CDR3 contains 15 residues. After removal of 2 bases from V and 4 bases from J, the junction contained 8 bases not matched to a gene. For the CDR3, the DNA is TGCGCCAGCAGCTTCGACAGGGCCTCCGCCTATGGCTACACCTTC. It specifies CASSFDRASAYGYTF. The variable domain in full, with the rest retrieved from reference TRBV5-1 and TRBJ1-2, is KAGVTQTPRYLIKTRGQQVTLSCSPISGHRSVSWYQQTPGQGLQFLFEYFSETQRNKGNFPGRFSGRQFSNSRSEMNVSTLELGDSALYLCASSFDRASAYGYTFGSGTRLTVV.

This chain connects TRBV7-9 to TRBJ2-3; 12 positions match TRBD2. With V trimmed by 6 bases and J by 8 bases, 9 bases remained unmatched. CDR1 is SEHNR, CDR2 FQNEAQ, per germline (reference sequence). The CDR3 has 15 amino acids. The CDR3 bases are TGTGCCAGCAGTCGGACTAGCGGGGAGGGGAGTACGCAGTATTTT. This translates into CASSRTSGEGSTQYF.

The genes are TRBV5-1 and TRBJ2-7, with 7 bases identical to TRBD1. CDR3 length: 13 residues. Germline values: CDR1 SGHRS, CDR2 YFSETQ. Trimming took 0 bases from V and 3 from J; bases not matched to a gene: 0. The DNA for the CDR3 is TGCGCCAGCAGCTTGGACAGGGGCTACGAGCAGTACTTC. Translation gives CASSLDRGYEQYF.